This T cell receptor beta chain was identified during a study of T cell responses to AZD1222 COVID-19 vaccine. About the study: Analyses pooled second doses at about 4 or about 12 weeks.

Sequencing was performed with immunoSEQ multiplex PCR; in TCRdb, only in-frame clones are kept and a portion is missing. The sample has tens of thousands of clones, 85% seen once. Turning to this clone: The antigen is undetermined.

This CDR3 contains 14 residues. Germline lookup yields CDR1 PRHDT and CDR2 FYEKMQ (reference sequence). The junction had 5 bases not matched to a gene; V was cut back by 5 bases and J by 2 bases. Study-wide findings and caveats: Seropositivity was recorded at baseline in only 6 or 7 AZD1222 recipients. Every sample of the repertoires postdated the peak T cell response.

The material sequenced was peripheral blood, taken on day 0 of AZD1222 vaccination. The J gene is TRBJ1-2, the V gene TRBV13; 7 bases are shared with TRBD1. The TCR was taken from an adult in good health. CDR3 in DNA: TGTGCCAGCAGCGCGTTACAGGGGAACTATGGCTACACCTTC. This gives the protein CASSALQGNYGYTF.